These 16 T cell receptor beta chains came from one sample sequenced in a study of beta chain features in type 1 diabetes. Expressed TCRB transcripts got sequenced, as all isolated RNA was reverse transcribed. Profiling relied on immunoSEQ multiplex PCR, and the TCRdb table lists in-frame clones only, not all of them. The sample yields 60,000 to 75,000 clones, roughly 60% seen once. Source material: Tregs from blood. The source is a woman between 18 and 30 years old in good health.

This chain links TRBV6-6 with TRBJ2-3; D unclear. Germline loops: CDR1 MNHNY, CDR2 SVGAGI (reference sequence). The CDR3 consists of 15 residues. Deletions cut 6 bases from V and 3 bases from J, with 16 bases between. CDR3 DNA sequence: TGTGCCAGCAGCCGAACCCTTTTGACAACAGATACGCAGTATTTT. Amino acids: CASSRTLLTTDTQYF.

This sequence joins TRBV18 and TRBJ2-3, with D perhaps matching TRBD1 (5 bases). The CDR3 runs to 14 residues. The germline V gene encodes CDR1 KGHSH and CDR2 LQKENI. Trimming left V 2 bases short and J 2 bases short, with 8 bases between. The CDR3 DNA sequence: TGTGCCAGCTCACCATTGGACATCACAGATACGCAGTATTTT. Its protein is CASSPLDITDTQYF. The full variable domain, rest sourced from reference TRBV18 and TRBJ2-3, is NAGVMQNPRHLVRRRGQEARLRCSPMKGHSHVYWYRQLPEEGLKFMVYLQKENIIDESGMPKERFSAEFPKEGPSILRIQQVVRGDSAAYFCASSPLDITDTQYFGPGTRLTVL.

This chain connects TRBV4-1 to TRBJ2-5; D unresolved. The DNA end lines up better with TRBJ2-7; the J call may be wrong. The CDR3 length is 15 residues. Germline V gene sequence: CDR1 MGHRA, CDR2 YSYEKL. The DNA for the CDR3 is TGCGCCAGCAGCCAAGATAGAGGAGAGATCTACGAGCAGTACTTC. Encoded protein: CASSQDRGEIYEQYF.

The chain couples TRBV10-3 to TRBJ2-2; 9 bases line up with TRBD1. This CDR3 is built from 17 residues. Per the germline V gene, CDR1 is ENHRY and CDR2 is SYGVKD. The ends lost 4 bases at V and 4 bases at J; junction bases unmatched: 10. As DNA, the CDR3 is TGTGCCATCAGTGCCCAGCCCGGGACAGGGATCACCGGGGAGCTGTTTTTT. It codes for CAISAQPGTGITGELFF.

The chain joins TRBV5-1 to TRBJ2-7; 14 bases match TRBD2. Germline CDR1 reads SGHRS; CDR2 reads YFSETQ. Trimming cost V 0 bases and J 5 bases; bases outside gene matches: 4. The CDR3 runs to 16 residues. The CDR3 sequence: CASSLAPGLAGDEQYF. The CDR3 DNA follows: TGCGCCAGCAGCTTGGCTCCGGGACTAGCGGGAGACGAGCAGTACTTC. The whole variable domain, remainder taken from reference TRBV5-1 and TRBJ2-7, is KAGVTQTPRYLIKTRGQQVTLSCSPISGHRSVSWYQQTPGQGLQFLFEYFSETQRNKGNFPGRFSGRQFSNSRSEMNVSTLELGDSALYLCASSLAPGLAGDEQYFGPGTRLTVT.

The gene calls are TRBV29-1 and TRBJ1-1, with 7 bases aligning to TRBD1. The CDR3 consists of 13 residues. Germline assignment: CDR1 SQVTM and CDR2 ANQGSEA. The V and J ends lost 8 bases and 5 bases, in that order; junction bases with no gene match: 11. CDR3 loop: CSLETGSGTEAFF. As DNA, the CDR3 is TGCAGCCTCGAGACAGGGTCGGGTACTGAAGCTTTCTTT.

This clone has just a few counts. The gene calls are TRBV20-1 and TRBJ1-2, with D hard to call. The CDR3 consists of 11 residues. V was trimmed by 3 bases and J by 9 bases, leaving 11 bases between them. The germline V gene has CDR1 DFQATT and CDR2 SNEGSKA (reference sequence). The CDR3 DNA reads TGCAGTGCTAGGGCCGGGGAACGCTACACCTTC. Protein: CSARAGERYTF.

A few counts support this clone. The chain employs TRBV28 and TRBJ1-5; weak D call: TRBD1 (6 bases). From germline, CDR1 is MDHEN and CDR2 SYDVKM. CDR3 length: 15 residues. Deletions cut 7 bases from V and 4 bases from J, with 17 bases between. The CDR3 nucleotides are TGTGCCAGCAAGGGGGACAACCCGCGGAATCAGCCCCAGCATTTT. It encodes CASKGDNPRNQPQHF.

The DNA of the CDR3 is TGTGCCAGCAGCTTAGGGCAGGACATCCCCGAGCAGTACTTC. It codes for CASSLGQDIPEQYF. The J gene is TRBJ2-7, the V gene TRBV7-2; D is perhaps TRBD1 (5 bases). This CDR3 spans 14 amino acids. Germline V CDR1 and CDR2: SGHTA, FQGNSA. V was shortened by 1 base and J by 6 bases, with 13 bases between the two germline ends. The entire variable domain, with the rest obtained from reference TRBV7-2 and TRBJ2-7, is as follows: GAGVSQSPSNKVTEKGKDVELRCDPISGHTALYWYRQSLGQGLEFLIYFQGNSAPDKSGLPSDRFSAERTGGSVSTLTIQRTQQEDSAVYLCASSLGQDIPEQYFGPGTRLTVT.

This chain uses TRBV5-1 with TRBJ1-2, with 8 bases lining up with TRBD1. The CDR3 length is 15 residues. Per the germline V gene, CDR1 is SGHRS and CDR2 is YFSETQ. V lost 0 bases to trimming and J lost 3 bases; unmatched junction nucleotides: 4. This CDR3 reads CASSLDGQGYYGYTF. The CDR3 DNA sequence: TGCGCCAGCAGCTTGGACGGACAGGGATACTATGGCTACACCTTC. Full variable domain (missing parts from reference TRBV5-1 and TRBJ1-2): KAGVTQTPRYLIKTRGQQVTLSCSPISGHRSVSWYQQTPGQGLQFLFEYFSETQRNKGNFPGRFSGRQFSNSRSEMNVSTLELGDSALYLCASSLDGQGYYGYTFGSGTRLTVV.

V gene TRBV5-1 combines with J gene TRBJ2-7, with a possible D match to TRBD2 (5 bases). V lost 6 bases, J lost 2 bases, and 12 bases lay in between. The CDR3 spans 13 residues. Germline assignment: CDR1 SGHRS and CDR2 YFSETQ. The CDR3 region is CASKEPGTYEQYF. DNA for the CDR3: TGCGCCAGCAAGGAACCGGGAACCTACGAGCAGTACTTC.

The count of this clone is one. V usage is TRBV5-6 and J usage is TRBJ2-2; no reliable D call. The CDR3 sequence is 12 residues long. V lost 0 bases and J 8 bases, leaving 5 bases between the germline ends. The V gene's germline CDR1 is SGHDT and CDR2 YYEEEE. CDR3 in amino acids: CASSLAVGELFF. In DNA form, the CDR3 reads TGTGCCAGCAGCTTGGCGGTTGGGGAGCTGTTTTTT.

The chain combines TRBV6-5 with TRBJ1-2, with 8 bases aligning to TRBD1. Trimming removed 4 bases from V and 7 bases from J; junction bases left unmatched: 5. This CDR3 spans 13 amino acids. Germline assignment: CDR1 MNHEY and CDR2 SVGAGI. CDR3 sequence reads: CASSFTGGGGYTF. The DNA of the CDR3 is TGTGCCAGCAGTTTCACAGGGGGTGGTGGCTACACCTTC.

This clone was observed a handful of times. The CDR3 DNA sequence: TGCGCCAGCAGCCCCAGCGGGGGGACCGGGGAGCTGTTTTTT. Translating it yields CASSPSGGTGELFF. The V gene is TRBV5-1, the J gene TRBJ2-2, with 9 bases that match TRBD2. The CDR3 runs to 14 residues. Germline loops: CDR1 SGHRS, CDR2 YFSETQ. The V segment lost 4 bases and the J segment 5 bases; nucleotides outside the gene matches: 3. The variable domain in full, with the rest retrieved from reference TRBV5-1 and TRBJ2-2, is KAGVTQTPRYLIKTRGQQVTLSCSPISGHRSVSWYQQTPGQGLQFLFEYFSETQRNKGNFPGRFSGRQFSNSRSEMNVSTLELGDSALYLCASSPSGGTGELFFGEGSRLTVL.

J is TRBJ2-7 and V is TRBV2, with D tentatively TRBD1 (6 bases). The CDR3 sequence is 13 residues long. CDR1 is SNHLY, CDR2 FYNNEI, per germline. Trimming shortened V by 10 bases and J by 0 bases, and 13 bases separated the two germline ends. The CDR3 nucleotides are TGTGCCACCGGGACACCGAGCTCCTACGAGCAGTACTTC. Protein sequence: CATGTPSSYEQYF.

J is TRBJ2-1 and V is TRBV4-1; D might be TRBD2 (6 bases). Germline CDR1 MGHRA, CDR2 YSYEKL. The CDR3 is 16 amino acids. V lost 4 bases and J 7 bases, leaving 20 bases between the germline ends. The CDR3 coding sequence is TGCGCCAGCAGCCTCCTACGGGGCGGGATGGGGAATGAGCAGTTCTTC. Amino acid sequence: CASSLLRGGMGNEQFF.